A single sample is the source of the 7 T cell receptor beta chains below, sequenced in a study of neurological immune-mediated disorders. TCRdb passed the 5' RACE reads through MiXCR, listing each CDR3 protein once. The repertoire holds under 90,000 distinct CDR3 sequences, with around 3.4% as singletons. Material for sequencing was PBMCs. The source of these receptors is a woman in her forties or fifties with multiple sclerosis.

This clonotype was detected many times. The V and J genes are TRBV20-1 and TRBJ1-2; the match to TRBD1 covers 9 bases. The CDR3 length is 13 residues. From germline, CDR1 is DFQATT and CDR2 SNEGSKA (reference sequence). The CDR3 sequence is CSATGGQTYGYTF. CDR3 in DNA: TGCAGCGCGACAGGGGGACAAACCTATGGCTACACCTTC.

This clonotype has at least ten counts. The chain carries TRBV20-1 and TRBJ2-5, with 12 bases fitting TRBD2. The CDR3 is made up of 14 amino acids. Per the germline V gene, CDR1 is DFQATT and CDR2 is SNEGSKA (reference sequence). V dropped 6 bases and J dropped 4; count of bases not matched to a gene: 6. In nucleotides, the CDR3 is TGCAGTGCCCTAGCGGGGGGGCCGGGAGAGACCCAGTACTTC. Protein product: CSALAGGPGETQYF.

For this clonotype: This may stem from a read error, because a much larger clone lies one nucleotide away. CDR3 loop: CTSRLSGAKVLTF. CDR3 DNA: TGTACCAGCCGACTATCTGGGGCCAAAGTCCTGACTTTC. The chain employs TRBV7-2 and TRBJ2-6; D may match TRBD1 or TRBD2 (5 bases each). Per the germline V gene, CDR1 is SGHTA and CDR2 is FQGNSA. The CDR3 contains 13 residues. Full variable domain (outside the CDR3, taken from reference TRBV7-2 and TRBJ2-6): GAGVSQSPSNKVTEKGKDVELRCDPISGHTALYWYRQSLGQGLEFLIYFQGNSAPDKSGLPSDRFSAERTGGSVSTLTIQRTQQEDSAVYLCTSRLSGAKVLTFGAGSRLTVL.

This clonotype was picked up many times. The genes are TRBV5-1 and TRBJ2-7, with D unresolved. Germline V CDR1 and CDR2: SGHRS, YFSETQ. V lost 5 bases and J lost 0, with 9 bases in between. The CDR3 extends over 13 amino acids. The DNA of the CDR3 is TGCGCCAGCAGACCCCCGGGCTCCTACGAGCAGTACTTC. This encodes CASRPPGSYEQYF.

This clonotype came up many times. The chain recombines TRBV20-1 with TRBJ2-5, with 13 bases lining up with TRBD2. The V segment lost 3 bases and the J segment 5 bases; nucleotides outside the gene matches: 3. The CDR3 runs 14 residues. Germline assignment: CDR1 DFQATT and CDR2 SNEGSKA (reference sequence). The CDR3 bases are TGCAGTGCTAGGGGGACTAGCGGGGATGAGACCCAGTACTTC. Translated: CSARGTSGDETQYF.

This clonotype has only a few counts. The V and J genes are TRBV7-2 and TRBJ2-3, with TRBD2 matching 9 bases. The ends lost 3 bases at V and 0 bases at J; junction bases unmatched: 4. CDR3 length: 16 amino acids. Germline-derived CDR1 and CDR2 are SGHTA and FQGNSA. The CDR3 DNA reads as TGTGCCAGCAGCTTTCTAGCGGGAACAAGCACAGATACGCAGTATTTT. Translation: CASSFLAGTSTDTQYF.

Ten or more counts support this clonotype. The chain is built from TRBV5-1 and TRBJ2-5, with 10 bases matching TRBD2. Germline V gives CDR1 SGHRS, CDR2 YFSETQ. The CDR3 has 16 residues. V shed 4 bases, J shed 5 bases, and the junction held 11 bases outside the gene matches. As DNA, the CDR3 is TGCGCCAGCAGCCTGGAACCTAGCGGGGGTGGTGAGACCCAGTACTTC. Translation: CASSLEPSGGGETQYF.